The rows below give T cell receptor beta chains drawn from one sample of a study of CD8+ T cells in alopecia areata. Clones were sequenced by immunoSEQ multiplex PCR, and TCRdb holds only the in-frame ones, with some missing. Of about 130,000 clones detected, 49% appear once; the ten largest clones hold roughly 20%. Source: CD8+ T cells sorted from blood, taken at week 0. All receptors derive from a human donor with alopecia areata. The CDR3 runs from the conserved cysteine through the conserved F or W. The D gene is left open where the match is weak. Clone size is stated in some rows and not others, as once, few, many or a class when expanded.

TRBJ1-2	-	TRBV5-6	-	TGTGCCAGCAGCTCGCAGGGAGTCTATGGCTACACCTTC	CASSSQGVYGYTF
TRBJ1-1	-	TRBV30	-	TGTGCCTGGAGTAGGACGAACACTGAAGCTTTCTTT	CAWSRTNTEAFF
TRBJ2-7	TRBD1	TRBV4-3	-	TGCGCCAGCAGCCAAGTTTTGAGTGGACAGGGGAACTACGAGCAGTACTTC	CASSQVLSGQGNYEQYF
TRBJ2-7	-	TRBV5-1	-	TGCGCCAGCAGCTTGGCCTTCGGGACGGTCTACGAGCAGTACTTC	CASSLAFGTVYEQYF
TRBJ2-5	-	TRBV23-1	-	TGCGCCAGCAGCCCGACCCGGGACATCCCGGGAGAGACCCAGTACTTC	CASSPTRDIPGETQYF
TRBJ2-2	TRBD1	TRBV4-1	-	TGCGCCAGCAGCCAAGATCCCGGACAGGGAGACACCGGGGAGCTGTTTTTT	CASSQDPGQGDTGELFF
TRBJ2-7	TRBD1	TRBV4-1	few	TGCGCCAGCAGCCCCCGGGACAGGGGGCTCGACGAGCAGTACTTC	CASSPRDRGLDEQYF
TRBJ1-5	-	TRBV5-1	-	TGCGCCAGCAGCTTGAATGGAGGAGATCAGCCCCAGCATTTT	CASSLNGGDQPQHF
TRBJ2-7	-	TRBV11-2	-	TGTGCCAGCAGCTTCGGCCAGGGCTACGAGCAGTACTTC	CASSFGQGYEQYF
TRBJ2-1	TRBD1	TRBV5-6	-	TGTGCCAGCAGCCATCCGGGACAGGCATCCAATGAGCAGTTCTTC	CASSHPGQASNEQFF
TRBJ1-2	-	TRBV27	-	TGTGCCAGCAGTTTTGGGGTCCACGAGGGGTATGGCTACACCTTC	CASSFGVHEGYGYTF
TRBJ2-7	-	TRBV4-1	-	TGCGCCAGCAGCCAAGATGGAGGGGGAAGCTCCTACGAGCAGTACTTC	CASSQDGGGSSYEQYF
TRBJ2-3	-	TRBV9	-	TGTGCCAGCAGCGCGATGGAAGGGAGTCCAGATACGCAGTATTTT	CASSAMEGSPDTQYF
TRBJ1-4	-	TRBV25-1	-	TGTGCCAGCAGTGGGACCGGACAGGAAAAACTGTTTTTT	CASSGTGQEKLFF
TRBJ1-2	-	TRBV30	-	TGTGCCTCCCTGGAAAGACCTTCCTATGGCTACACCTTC	CASLERPSYGYTF
TRBJ2-7	-	TRBV7-2	-	TGTGCCAGCAGCTTGACCGAGGGGATAGGGTACGAGCAGTACTTC	CASSLTEGIGYEQYF
TRBJ1-5	-	TRBV30	-	TGTGCCTGGGAGAAGTCAGGGTCCCATCAGCCCCAGCATTTT	CAWEKSGSHQPQHF
TRBJ2-3	TRBD2	TRBV7-9	-	TGTGCCAGCAGCTCCTTAGCGGGGGCTGGCACAGATACGCAGTATTTT	CASSSLAGAGTDTQYF
TRBJ2-5	TRBD1	TRBV29-1	-	TGCAGCGTTGAAGACGGGACAGTAGAAGAGACCCAGTACTTC	CSVEDGTVEETQYF
TRBJ2-5	TRBD1	TRBV2	-	TGTGCCAGCAGTACACAGGGGTCCCAAGAGACCCAGTACTTC	CASSTQGSQETQYF
TRBJ2-2	TRBD1	TRBV6-5	-	TGTGCCAGCAGTTACTCGACAGGGGAGACGGCCGGGGAGCTGTTTTTT	CASSYSTGETAGELFF
TRBJ2-1	-	TRBV4-3	few	TGCGCCAGCAGCCAAGATCGTGACAGCAATGAGCAGTTCTTC	CASSQDRDSNEQFF
TRBJ2-2	TRBD1	TRBV7-9	few	TGTGCCAGCAGCACCGGACAGGGAACCGGGGAGCTGTTTTTT	CASSTGQGTGELFF
TRBJ2-7	TRBD2	TRBV30	few	TGTGCCTGGGGAACGGAAAGGGGACTAGTCGAGCAGTACTTC	CAWGTERGLVEQYF
TRBJ2-1	TRBD2	TRBV4-3	-	TGCGCCAGCAGCCGGGGGGAGGGAAATGAGCAGTTCTTC	CASSRGEGNEQFF
TRBJ2-6	-	TRBV7-9	-	TGTGCCAGCAGCCACAACAGGGAATCTGGGGCCAACGTCCTGACTTTC	CASSHNRESGANVLTF
TRBJ1-4	-	TRBV7-9	-	TGTGCCAGCACCCCTCCCCCCGGCGGCACTAATGAAAAACTGTTTTTT	CASTPPPGGTNEKLFF
TRBJ2-3	TRBD1	TRBV13	-	TGTGCCAGCAACCCGGCGGGACAGGGGGTGGTAGATACGCAGTATTTT	CASNPAGQGVVDTQYF
TRBJ2-7	TRBD2	TRBV7-8	medium-sized	TGTGCCAGCAGCTTAAGGATGGGACTAGCGGTGGGGGGCGAGCAGTACTTC	CASSLRMGLAVGGEQYF
TRBJ1-1	-	TRBV5-4	-	TGTGCCAGCAGCTTGAATAGAGAACGAGCTTTCTTT	CASSLNRERAFF
TRBJ2-7	-	TRBV30	-	TGTGCCTGGAGTGTACTTCGAGGCGAGCAGTACTTC	CAWSVLRGEQYF
TRBJ1-4	TRBD1	TRBV2	few	TGTGCCAGCAGTGAAGAAGGGACAGGGAGGTTTGAAAAACTGTTTTTT	CASSEEGTGRFEKLFF
TRBJ1-6	-	TRBV7-9	few	TGTGCCAGCAGCTTGGGGGGCGATTCACCCCTCCACTTT	CASSLGGDSPLHF
TRBJ2-7	TRBD2	TRBV7-8	-	TGTGCCAGCAGCTTACTCAGCGGGAGGGGCTACGAGCAGTACTTC	CASSLLSGRGYEQYF
TRBJ2-1	TRBD2	TRBV19	few	TGTGCCAGTATGGGGGAGACTAGCGCCTACAATGAGCAGTTCTTC	CASMGETSAYNEQFF
TRBJ2-7	TRBD1	TRBV4-1	-	TGCGCCAGCAGCCAAAACCCGGGACAGGGCTACGAGCAGTACTTC	CASSQNPGQGYEQYF
TRBJ2-5	-	TRBV13	-	TGTGCCAGCAGCTTCACGGGACTGGGGGAGACCCAGTACTTC	CASSFTGLGETQYF
TRBJ2-1	TRBD1	TRBV11-2	few	TGTGCCAGCAGCGGCAGGGGGCTCGGTGAGCAGTTCTTC	CASSGRGLGEQFF
TRBJ2-7	-	TRBV11-3	-	TGTGCCAGCAGCTTCACAGGGTTCGGCGAGCAGTACTTC	CASSFTGFGEQYF
TRBJ2-7	TRBD2	TRBV9	-	TGTGCCAGCAGCGTAGACCCTAGCGGGGGGTCCTACGAGCAGTACTTC	CASSVDPSGGSYEQYF
TRBJ1-2	-	TRBV29-1	-	TGCAGCGTGGCGGGGGACTATGGATACACCTTC	CSVAGDYGYTF
TRBJ2-2	-	TRBV15	-	TGTGCCGTTGGGACAAAGGACACCGGGGAGCTGTTTTTT	CAVGTKDTGELFF
TRBJ1-1	TRBD1	TRBV29-1	few	TGCAGCGCTGAAGCGACAGGGGGATGGACTGAAGCTTTCTTT	CSAEATGGWTEAFF
TRBJ1-5	TRBD1	TRBV7-9	-	TGTGCCAGCAGCATGGGGACAGGGGAAAGCAATCAGCCCCAGCATTTT	CASSMGTGESNQPQHF
TRBJ1-1	TRBD1	TRBV4-1	few	TGCGCCAGCAGGATCCGGACAGGCTGGAACACTGAAGCTTTCTTT	CASRIRTGWNTEAFF
TRBJ2-1	TRBD1	TRBV29-1	few	TGCAGCGTTGAGGTGACAGGGGATGAGCAGTTCTTC	CSVEVTGDEQFF
TRBJ2-2	-	TRBV6-6	few	TGTGCCAGCAGTTATGATGACATCAACACCGGGGAGCTGTTTTTT	CASSYDDINTGELFF
TRBJ1-1	-	TRBV29-1	few	TGCAGCGTCCACATAGACACTGAAGCTTTCTTT	CSVHIDTEAFF